Listed below are T cell receptor beta chains from one sample, sequenced in a study of CD8+CD57+ T cells in acquired aplastic anemia. One entry per CDR3 protein, called by TCRdb with MiXCR from the reads. The sample includes about 190,000 distinct CDR3 sequences, around 50% of them seen just once. Material for sequencing was sorted CD4+, CD8+, or CD8+CD57+ T cells (not recorded which) from PBMCs. Receptors originate from a human donor in good health, serving as a control. CDR3s include the opening cysteine and the closing phenylalanine or tryptophan. The D gene is left open where the match is weak. Size is stated for part of the rows, as once, few or many counts, or as a class when the clone is expanded.

j_gene: TRBJ1-4
v_gene: TRBV20-1
abundance: .
d_gene: .
CDR3aa: CSARGEKLFF
CDR3nt: TGCAGTGCTAGAGGGGAAAAACTGTTTTTT

j_gene: TRBJ1-2
v_gene: TRBV2
abundance: few
d_gene: .
CDR3aa: CASSETGQLYGYTF
CDR3nt: TGTGCCAGCAGTGAAACCGGACAGCTTTATGGCTACACCTTC

j_gene: TRBJ2-7
v_gene: TRBV15
abundance: medium-sized
d_gene: TRBD1
CDR3aa: CATSTGTGGSYEQYF
CDR3nt: TGTGCCACCAGCACCGGGACAGGAGGGTCCTACGAGCAGTACTTC

j_gene: TRBJ1-5
v_gene: TRBV5-1
abundance: .
d_gene: .
CDR3aa: CASSFGEGDQPQHF
CDR3nt: TGCGCCAGCAGCTTTGGGGAGGGTGACCAGCCCCAGCATTTT

j_gene: TRBJ1-4
v_gene: TRBV7-6
abundance: once
d_gene: .
CDR3aa: CASSLVVTGQLGEKLFF
CDR3nt: TGTGCCAGCAGCTTAGTCGTGACTGGACAGCTGGGAGAAAAACTGTTTTTT

j_gene: TRBJ1-2
v_gene: TRBV7-2
abundance: .
d_gene: .
CDR3aa: CASSSRQGAPGYGYTF
CDR3nt: TGTGCCAGCAGCTCACGGCAGGGCGCTCCGGGCTATGGCTACACCTTC

j_gene: TRBJ2-7
v_gene: TRBV18
abundance: .
d_gene: .
CDR3aa: CASSPSLGAYEQYF
CDR3nt: TGTGCCAGCTCACCAAGCCTAGGAGCCTACGAGCAGTACTTC

j_gene: TRBJ2-1
v_gene: TRBV28
abundance: .
d_gene: TRBD1
CDR3aa: CASSPPGTGGGITQFF
CDR3nt: TGTGCCAGCAGTCCACCCGGGACAGGGGGCGGTATTACTCAGTTCTTC

j_gene: TRBJ1-1
v_gene: TRBV3-1
abundance: .
d_gene: .
CDR3aa: CASSQDRGTEAFF
CDR3nt: TGTGCCAGCAGCCAAGACCGAGGCACTGAAGCTTTCTTT

j_gene: TRBJ2-7
v_gene: TRBV7-6
abundance: .
d_gene: TRBD1
CDR3aa: CASSLDRGRGQYF
CDR3nt: TGTGCCAGCAGCTTAGACAGGGGTCGCGGGCAGTACTTC

j_gene: TRBJ2-3
v_gene: TRBV11-3
abundance: many
d_gene: TRBD1
CDR3aa: CASSLGQGAGTDTQYF
CDR3nt: TGTGCCAGCAGCTTGGGGCAGGGGGCGGGCACAGATACGCAGTATTTT

j_gene: TRBJ2-7
v_gene: TRBV9
abundance: .
d_gene: TRBD1
CDR3aa: CASSSQGQGSYEQYF
CDR3nt: TGTGCCAGCAGCTCTCAGGGACAGGGCTCCTACGAGCAGTACTTC

j_gene: TRBJ1-1
v_gene: TRBV7-6
abundance: .
d_gene: .
CDR3aa: CASSDQGEAFF
CDR3nt: TGTGCCAGCAGCGATCAGGGGGAAGCTTTCTTT

j_gene: TRBJ1-6
v_gene: TRBV20-1
abundance: once
d_gene: .
CDR3aa: CSAPRSTVENSPLHF
CDR3nt: TGCAGTGCCCCCAGATCGACGGTGGAGAATTCACCCCTCCACTTT

j_gene: TRBJ1-1
v_gene: TRBV11-1
abundance: .
d_gene: .
CDR3aa: CASSLEAVRMNTEAFF
CDR3nt: TGTGCCAGCAGCTTAGAGGCAGTCCGGATGAACACTGAAGCTTTCTTT

j_gene: TRBJ1-5
v_gene: TRBV20-1
abundance: .
d_gene: .
CDR3aa: CSARSEIDQPQHF
CDR3nt: TGCAGTGCTAGATCCGAGATTGATCAGCCCCAGCATTTT

j_gene: TRBJ1-1
v_gene: TRBV10-2
abundance: .
d_gene: .
CDR3aa: CASSELNTEAFF
CDR3nt: TGCGCCAGCAGTGAGCTGAACACTGAAGCTTTCTTT

j_gene: TRBJ1-1
v_gene: TRBV2
abundance: few
d_gene: .
CDR3aa: CASSEGGGWGRSSVAFF
CDR3nt: TGTGCCAGCAGTGAAGGAGGAGGGTGGGGACGAAGCTCTGTAGCTTTCTTT

j_gene: TRBJ2-1
v_gene: TRBV14
abundance: once
d_gene: .
CDR3aa: CASSREHEQFF
CDR3nt: TGTGCCAGCAGCCGAGAGCATGAGCAGTTCTTC

j_gene: TRBJ2-3
v_gene: TRBV28
abundance: .
d_gene: TRBD2
CDR3aa: CASSPSGLSGGDTDTQYF
CDR3nt: TGTGCCAGCAGTCCCTCGGGTCTTAGCGGGGGGGACACAGATACGCAGTATTTT

j_gene: TRBJ1-6
v_gene: TRBV5-1
abundance: many
d_gene: .
CDR3aa: CASRPTDNSPLHF
CDR3nt: TGCGCCAGCAGGCCGACAGATAATTCACCCCTCCACTTT

j_gene: TRBJ2-2
v_gene: TRBV18
abundance: .
d_gene: TRBD1
CDR3aa: CASSPGQVAGELFF
CDR3nt: TGTGCCAGCTCACCGGGACAGGTGGCCGGGGAGCTGTTTTTT

j_gene: TRBJ1-5
v_gene: TRBV7-8
abundance: .
d_gene: .
CDR3aa: CASSLASGVSNQPQHF
CDR3nt: TGTGCCAGCAGCTTAGCCTCAGGGGTCTCCAATCAGCCCCAGCATTTT

j_gene: TRBJ2-7
v_gene: TRBV28
abundance: many
d_gene: .
CDR3aa: CASGAFYEQYF
CDR3nt: TGTGCCAGCGGTGCCTTTTACGAGCAGTACTTC

j_gene: TRBJ2-7
v_gene: TRBV5-5
abundance: .
d_gene: .
CDR3aa: CASSQISGDEQYF
CDR3nt: TGCGCCAGCAGCCAAATATCCGGCGACGAGCAGTACTTC

j_gene: TRBJ2-2
v_gene: TRBV10-1
abundance: .
d_gene: .
CDR3aa: CASHKQGSPTGELFF
CDR3nt: TGCGCCAGCCACAAGCAAGGGTCCCCCACCGGGGAGCTGTTTTTT

j_gene: TRBJ2-1
v_gene: TRBV15
abundance: .
d_gene: .
CDR3aa: CATSRDRSLGGEPMRFYNEQFF
CDR3nt: TGTGCCACCAGCAGAGATCGCTCACTAGGGGGGGAGCCCATGCGCTTTTACAATGAGCAGTTCTTC

j_gene: TRBJ2-6
v_gene: TRBV12-3/TRBV12-4
abundance: many
d_gene: .
CDR3aa: CASSLYKDSGANVLTF
CDR3nt: TGTGCCAGCAGTTTATATAAAGACTCTGGGGCCAACGTCCTGACTTTC

j_gene: TRBJ2-3
v_gene: TRBV24-1
abundance: many
d_gene: TRBD2
CDR3aa: CATSDFWTSGGTDTQYF
CDR3nt: TGTGCCACCAGTGATTTTTGGACTAGCGGGGGCACAGATACGCAGTATTTT

j_gene: TRBJ1-5
v_gene: TRBV19
abundance: once
d_gene: TRBD1
CDR3aa: CASSIGGTGGWDMISNQPQHF
CDR3nt: TGTGCCAGTAGTATCGGGGGGACAGGTGGTTGGGATATGATTAGCAATCAGCCCCAGCATTTT

j_gene: TRBJ1-5
v_gene: TRBV7-2
abundance: .
d_gene: .
CDR3aa: CASSLAGHEHF
CDR3nt: TGTGCCAGCAGCTTAGCGGGGCACGAGCATTTT

j_gene: TRBJ2-7
v_gene: TRBV7-3
abundance: .
d_gene: .
CDR3aa: CASSFYICSASIPNGQYF
CDR3nt: .

j_gene: TRBJ1-3
v_gene: TRBV7-3
abundance: .
d_gene: TRBD1
CDR3aa: CASYDTGGAGGTIYF
CDR3nt: TGTGCCAGCTACGATACAGGGGGCGCCGGAGGCACCATATATTTT

j_gene: TRBJ2-1
v_gene: TRBV9
abundance: .
d_gene: .
CDR3aa: CASSAEREQFF
CDR3nt: TGTGCCAGCAGCGCGGAGAGGGAGCAGTTCTTC

j_gene: TRBJ1-6
v_gene: TRBV15
abundance: .
d_gene: .
CDR3aa: CATRFGREYNSPLHF
CDR3nt: TGTGCCACCAGATTTGGTCGGGAATATAATTCACCCCTCCACTTT

j_gene: TRBJ1-2
v_gene: TRBV19
abundance: once
d_gene: .
CDR3aa: CASMTSGGYTF
CDR3nt: TGTGCCAGTATGACGAGTGGCGGCTACACCTTC

j_gene: TRBJ1-3
v_gene: TRBV20-1
abundance: many
d_gene: .
CDR3aa: CSARRRGSGDTIYF
CDR3nt: TGCAGTGCGCGCCGACGGGGGTCTGGGGACACCATATATTTT

j_gene: TRBJ2-1
v_gene: TRBV18
abundance: few
d_gene: TRBD2
CDR3aa: CASSPIAGVYNEQFF
CDR3nt: TGTGCCAGCTCACCTATAGCGGGGGTATACAATGAGCAGTTCTTC

j_gene: TRBJ2-2
v_gene: TRBV10-1
abundance: .
d_gene: .
CDR3aa: CASSAGIDTGELFF
CDR3nt: TGCGCCAGCAGTGCTGGGATTGACACCGGGGAGCTGTTTTTT